This passage covers 21 T cell receptor beta chains from one sample sequenced in a study of blood T cell repertoires in COVID-19 (dated by TCRdb to the early 2020s). Libraries came from the immunoSEQ multiplex PCR assay. TCRdb took this table from immuneACCESS and kept in-frame rearrangements with V and J called. Such tables lack part of the clones; where checked against another copy, unresolved V genes explain under half of the gap, and the rest is unexplained. Here the sample has tens of thousands of clones; 73% occur a single time. The ten largest clones represent more than 15% of the sample. Sample: peripheral blood. These receptors all stem from a woman aged 45 to 65 with active or convalescent COVID-19.

The chain has TRBV5-4 and TRBJ2-5; D is unresolved. Trimming stripped 2 bases from V and 2 bases from J, with 13 bases between. The V gene's germline CDR1 is SGHNT and CDR2 YYREEE (reference sequence). CDR3 size: 15 residues. CDR3: CASSFYIHMQETQYF. The CDR3 DNA follows: TGTGCCAGCAGCTTTTATATACATATGCAAGAGACCCAGTACTTC.

The chain combines TRBV4-1 with TRBJ2-1; the D gene is possibly TRBD2 (6 bases). Germline V gene sequence: CDR1 MGHRA, CDR2 YSYEKL. The CDR3 spans 15 residues. The V end was cut by 5 bases, the J end by 1 base, with 12 bases between. The CDR3 DNA reads TGCGCCAGCAGCTCCCTAGCGCTATCCTACAATGAGCAGTTCTTC. Translation gives CASSSLALSYNEQFF.

The chain combines TRBV5-4 with TRBJ1-1; TRBD1 aligns across 9 bases. With V trimmed by 4 bases and J by 10 bases, 2 bases remained unmatched. The CDR3 is 11 amino acids. Germline-derived CDR1 and CDR2 are SGHNT and YYREEE (reference sequence). CDR3 sequence reads: CASSATGGAFF. The CDR3 nucleotides are TGTGCCAGCAGCGCGACAGGGGGAGCTTTCTTT.

This sequence joins TRBV28 and TRBJ2-7, with D possibly matching TRBD1 (6 bases). There are 14 residues in the CDR3. The germline V and J ends were trimmed by 5 bases and 2 bases, with 13 bases remaining between them. CDR1 is MDHEN and CDR2 is SYDVKM in the germline V gene. The CDR3 DNA reads as TGTGCCAGCAGTCGACAGGCTCCTCCCTACGAGCAGTACTTC. Its translation: CASSRQAPPYEQYF.

The chain joins TRBV28 to TRBJ2-3; D gene ambiguous. V lost 3 bases to trimming and J lost 1 base, with 8 bases between them. There are 14 residues in the CDR3. The germline CDR1 and CDR2 sequences are MDHEN and SYDVKM. The CDR3: CASSFLQGTDTQYF. Here the CDR3 DNA reads TGTGCCAGCAGTTTCCTCCAGGGCACAGATACGCAGTATTTT.

V is TRBV30 and J is TRBJ2-7; 12 bases map to TRBD2. The V and J ends lost 2 bases and 0 bases, in that order; junction bases with no gene match: 5. This CDR3 has 16 residues. Germline CDR1 reads GTSNPN; CDR2 reads SVGIG (reference sequence). The CDR3 region has the DNA TGTGCCTGGAGTTCCGGACTAGCGGGGCTCTCCTACGAGCAGTACTTC. Its protein is CAWSSGLAGLSYEQYF.

This clone has a handful of counts. This chain joins TRBV6-2 or TRBV6-3 and TRBJ1-2; no firm D call. Germline loops: CDR1 MNHEY, CDR2 SVGEGT. The CDR3 length is 15 residues. Trimming took off 0 bases at V and 5 bases at J, with 13 bases between the two ends. The CDR3 region has the DNA TGTGCCAGCAGTTACTCGAAGCGGCGGGCTTATGGCTACACCTTC. Amino acid sequence: CASSYSKRRAYGYTF.

This clone has just a few counts. V and J are TRBV6-5 and TRBJ2-2, with D possibly TRBD1 on 5 matching bases. Germline CDR1 reads MNHEY; CDR2 reads SVGAGI. The CDR3 contains 16 residues. Trimming stripped 4 bases from V and 6 bases from J, with 18 bases between. The CDR3 coding sequence is TGTGCCAGCAGTTCCGTAGTTTGGTCAGGGCCCGGGGAGCTGTTTTTT. This encodes CASSSVVWSGPGELFF.

The chain employs TRBV10-3 and TRBJ2-3; D perhaps matches TRBD1 (5 bases). The CDR3 loop spans 16 amino acids. From germline, CDR1 is ENHRY and CDR2 SYGVKD. The ends were cut back, 6 bases at V and 0 bases at J, with 16 bases in the middle. This CDR3 is CAISLKDTISTDTQYF. The CDR3 nucleotides are TGTGCCATCAGCCTAAAGGACACAATTAGCACAGATACGCAGTATTTT.

The genes are TRBV7-8 and TRBJ2-1, with 9 bases aligning to TRBD2. V gave up 1 base and J gave up 8 bases; unmatched junction bases: 6. Germline CDR1 SGHVS, CDR2 FQNEAQ. CDR3 size: 15 residues. CDR3 amino acids: CASSLDPAGGYEQFF. The CDR3 DNA reads TGTGCCAGCAGCTTAGATCCAGCGGGAGGATATGAGCAGTTCTTC.

The V and J genes are TRBV19 and TRBJ2-7, with 11 bases aligning to TRBD2. V trimming: 4 bases; J trimming: 3 bases; junction bases outside the gene matches: 5. The CDR3 loop spans 15 amino acids. CDR1 and CDR2 from the germline V gene are LNHDA and SQIVND (reference sequence). CDR3 DNA: TGTGCCAGTAGTACAGGGACTAGCGGAATCTACGAGCAGTACTTC. Amino acids: CASSTGTSGIYEQYF.

The CDR3 DNA follows: TGCGCCAGCAGCTCGGAGGGACAGGGGATATACAATGAGCAGTTCTTC. It yields the protein CASSSEGQGIYNEQFF. The J gene is TRBJ2-1, the V gene TRBV5-1; 10 bases are shared with TRBD1. The ends lost 3 bases at V and 4 bases at J; junction bases unmatched: 7. Germline values: CDR1 SGHRS, CDR2 YFSETQ. This CDR3 spans 16 amino acids.

The rearrangement uses TRBV7-6 and TRBJ2-1; tentatively, D is TRBD1 (5 bases). V lost 2 bases and J 4 bases, leaving 15 bases between the germline ends. There are 16 residues in the CDR3. CDR1 and CDR2 from the germline V gene are SGHVS and FNYEAQ. CDR3 sequence (DNA): TGTGCCAGCAGCTTAAATCCCCCCCCAGGGTACAATGAGCAGTTCTTC. Translation gives CASSLNPPPGYNEQFF.

The chain has TRBV7-2 and TRBJ2-1, with 7 bases that match TRBD1. The V gene's germline CDR1 is SGHTA and CDR2 FQGNSA. Germline trimming cut 1 base from V and 10 bases from J; bases unmatched to any gene: 13. The CDR3 has 16 amino acids. The CDR3 nucleotides read TGTGCCAGCAGCTTAGGAGGCGCAGGGGGAACCGTAGAGCAGTTCTTC. This codes for CASSLGGAGGTVEQFF.

This clone was counted many times. The chain recombines TRBV12-3 or TRBV12-4 with TRBJ2-2; possible D gene TRBD1, 6 bases. V shed 6 bases and J shed 5 bases, with 10 bases lying between them. The CDR3 is made up of 13 amino acids. The chain's CDR3 is CASRLQGTGELFF. The CDR3 DNA reads TGTGCCAGCAGGTTACAGGGAACCGGGGAGCTGTTTTTT.

The J gene is TRBJ2-5, the V gene TRBV7-2, with unresolved D. The germline CDR1 and CDR2 sequences are SGHTA and FQGNSA. The CDR3 runs 11 residues. V gave up 5 bases and J gave up 2 bases, with 3 bases separating them. The CDR3 region is CASSPQETQYF. In DNA, the CDR3 is TGTGCCAGCAGCCCTCAAGAGACCCAGTACTTC.

This clone was recorded only once. The rearrangement uses TRBV15 and TRBJ2-1; tentative D call: TRBD1 (5 bases). Looked up from germline, CDR1 is LNHNV and CDR2 is YYDKDF (reference sequence). The CDR3 consists of 15 residues. Deletions cut 0 bases from V and 7 bases from J, with 13 bases between. CDR3 region: CATSRDSQGGNEQFF. The CDR3 bases are TGTGCCACCAGCAGAGATAGTCAGGGTGGGAATGAGCAGTTCTTC.

The rearrangement uses TRBV5-1 and TRBJ2-7; 11 bases fit TRBD1. V gave up 5 bases and J gave up 6 bases; unmatched junction bases: 7. The CDR3 totals 14 residues. Germline values: CDR1 SGHRS, CDR2 YFSETQ. Written as DNA, the CDR3 is TGCGCCAGCAGAACCGGGACAGGGGGAGGCGAGCAGTACTTC. It translates to CASRTGTGGGEQYF.

This chain connects TRBV5-4 to TRBJ2-5, with TRBD2 as a possible D gene (5 bases). The CDR3 totals 14 residues. Germline V gene sequence: CDR1 SGHNT, CDR2 YYREEE (reference sequence). Trimming stripped 4 bases from V and 5 bases from J, with 15 bases between. CDR3 sequence (DNA): TGTGCCAGCAGCCGGACTTTCGAACGGGAGACCCAGTACTTC. It specifies CASSRTFERETQYF.

This clone came up a few times. The chain employs TRBV9 and TRBJ1-2; tentative D call: TRBD1 (6 bases). The CDR3 sequence is 14 residues long. The V gene lost 0 bases and the J gene lost 0 bases, with 6 bases spanning the gap. From germline, CDR1 is SGDLS and CDR2 YYNGEE. The CDR3 coding sequence is TGTGCCAGCAGCGTAGGGACAGCTAACTATGGCTACACCTTC. Translation gives CASSVGTANYGYTF.

The genes are TRBV9 and TRBJ2-3, with 12 bases fitting TRBD2. Germline lookup yields CDR1 SGDLS and CDR2 YYNGEE. Unmatched junction bases numbered 6, after V lost 0 bases and J lost 7 bases. The CDR3 covers 16 residues. The CDR3 protein is CASSVATGTSGYTQYF. The CDR3 nucleotides are TGTGCCAGCAGCGTAGCTACGGGGACTAGCGGGTATACGCAGTATTTT. Full variable domain (rest looked up from reference TRBV9 and TRBJ2-3): DSGVTQTPKHLITATGQRVTLRCSPRSGDLSVYWYQQSLDQGLQFLIQYYNGEERAKGNILERFSAQQFPDLHSELNLSSLELGDSALYFCASSVATGTSGYTQYFGPGTRLTVL.